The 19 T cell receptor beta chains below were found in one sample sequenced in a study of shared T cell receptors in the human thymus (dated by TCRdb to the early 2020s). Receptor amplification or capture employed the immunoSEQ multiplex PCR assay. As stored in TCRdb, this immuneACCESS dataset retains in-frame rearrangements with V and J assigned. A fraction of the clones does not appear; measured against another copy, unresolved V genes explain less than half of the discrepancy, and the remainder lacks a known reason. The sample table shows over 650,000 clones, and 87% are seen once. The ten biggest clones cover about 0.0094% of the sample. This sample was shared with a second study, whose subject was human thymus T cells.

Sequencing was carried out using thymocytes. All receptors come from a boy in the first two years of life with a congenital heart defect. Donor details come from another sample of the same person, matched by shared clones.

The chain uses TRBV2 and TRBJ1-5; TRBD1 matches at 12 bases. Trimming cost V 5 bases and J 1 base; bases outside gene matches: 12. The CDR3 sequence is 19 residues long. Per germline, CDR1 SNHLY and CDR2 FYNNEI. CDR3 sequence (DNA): TGTGCCAGCAGTTGTGTTTCGGGACAGGGGGCGGTCAGCAATCAGCCCCAGCATTTT. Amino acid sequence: CASSCVSGQGAVSNQPQHF.

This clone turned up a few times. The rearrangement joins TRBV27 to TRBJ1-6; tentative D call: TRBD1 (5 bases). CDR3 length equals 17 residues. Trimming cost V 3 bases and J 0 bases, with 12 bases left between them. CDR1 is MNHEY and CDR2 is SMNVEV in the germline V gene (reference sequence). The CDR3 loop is CASSLAGPRSYNSPLHF. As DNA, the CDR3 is TGTGCCAGCAGTTTGGCAGGGCCACGCTCCTATAATTCACCCCTCCACTTT.

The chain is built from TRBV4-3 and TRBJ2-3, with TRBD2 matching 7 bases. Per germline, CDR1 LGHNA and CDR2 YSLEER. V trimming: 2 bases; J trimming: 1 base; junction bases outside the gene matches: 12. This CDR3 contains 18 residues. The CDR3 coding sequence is TGCGCCAGCAGCCAAAGTTCCACAGCGGGGCCCCGCACAGATACGCAGTATTTT. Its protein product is CASSQSSTAGPRTDTQYF.

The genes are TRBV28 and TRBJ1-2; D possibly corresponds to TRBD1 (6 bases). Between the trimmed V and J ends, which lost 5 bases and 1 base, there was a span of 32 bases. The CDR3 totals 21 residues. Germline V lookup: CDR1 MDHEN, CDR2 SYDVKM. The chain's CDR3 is CASSQTQGCAGPNSNNYGYTF. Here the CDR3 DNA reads TGTGCCAGCAGTCAAACACAGGGATGTGCAGGACCGAATTCTAATAACTATGGCTACACCTTC.

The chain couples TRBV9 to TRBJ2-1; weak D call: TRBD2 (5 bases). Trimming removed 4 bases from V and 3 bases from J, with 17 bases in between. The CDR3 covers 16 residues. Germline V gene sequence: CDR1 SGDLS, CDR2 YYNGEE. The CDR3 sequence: CASSLNPEARYNEQFF. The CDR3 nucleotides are TGTGCCAGCAGCCTTAACCCGGAGGCACGCTACAATGAGCAGTTCTTC. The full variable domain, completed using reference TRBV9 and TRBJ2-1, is DSGVTQTPKHLITATGQRVTLRCSPRSGDLSVYWYQQSLDQGLQFLIQYYNGEERAKGNILERFSAQQFPDLHSELNLSSLELGDSALYFCASSLNPEARYNEQFFGPGTRLTVL.

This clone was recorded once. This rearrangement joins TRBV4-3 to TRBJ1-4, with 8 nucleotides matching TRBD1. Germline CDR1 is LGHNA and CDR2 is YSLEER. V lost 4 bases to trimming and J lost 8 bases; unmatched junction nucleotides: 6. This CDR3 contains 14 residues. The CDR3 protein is CASSPWTGREKLFF. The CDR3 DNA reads TGCGCCAGCAGCCCGTGGACAGGGCGGGAAAAACTGTTTTTT.

In DNA, the CDR3 is TGTGCCAGCGGGACAGGGGCTGAAGAAAAACTGTTTTTT. This codes for CASGTGAEEKLFF. This sequence joins TRBV28 and TRBJ1-4, with 10 bases identical to TRBD1. Trimming removed 8 bases from V and 8 bases from J; junction bases left unmatched: 5. CDR3 length: 13 residues. The germline V gene has CDR1 MDHEN and CDR2 SYDVKM.

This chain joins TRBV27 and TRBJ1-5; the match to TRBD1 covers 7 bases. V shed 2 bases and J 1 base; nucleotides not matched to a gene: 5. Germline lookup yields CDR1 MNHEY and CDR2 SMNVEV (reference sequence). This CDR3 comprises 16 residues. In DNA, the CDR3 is TGTGCCAGCAGTTTAAGGGGGCGCGGCAGCAATCAGCCCCAGCATTTT. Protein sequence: CASSLRGRGSNQPQHF.

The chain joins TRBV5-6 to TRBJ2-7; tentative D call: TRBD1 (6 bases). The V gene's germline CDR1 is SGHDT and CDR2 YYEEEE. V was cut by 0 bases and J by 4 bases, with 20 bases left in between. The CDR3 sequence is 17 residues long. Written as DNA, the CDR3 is TGTGCCAGCAGCTTGGAGGAGAGCCAGGGGATTTTGTACGAGCAGTACTTC. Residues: CASSLEESQGILYEQYF.

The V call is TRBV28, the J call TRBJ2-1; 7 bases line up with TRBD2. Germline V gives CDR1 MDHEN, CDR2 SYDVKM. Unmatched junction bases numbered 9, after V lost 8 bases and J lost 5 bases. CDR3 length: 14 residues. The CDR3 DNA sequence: TGTGCCAGCGTCCTCTCGGGGGGAAACAATGAGCAGTTCTTC. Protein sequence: CASVLSGGNNEQFF.

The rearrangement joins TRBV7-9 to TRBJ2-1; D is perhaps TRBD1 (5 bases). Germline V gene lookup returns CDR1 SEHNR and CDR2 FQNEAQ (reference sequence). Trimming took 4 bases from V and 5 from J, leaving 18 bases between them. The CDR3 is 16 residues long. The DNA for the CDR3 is TGTGCCAGCAGCTGCAGTCGGCTGACAGACCACAATGAGCAGTTCTTC. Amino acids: CASSCSRLTDHNEQFF. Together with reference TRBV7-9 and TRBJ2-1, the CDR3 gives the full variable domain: DTGVSQNPRHKITKRGQNVTFRCDPISEHNRLYWYRQTLGQGPEFLTYFQNEAQLEKSRLLSDRFSAERPKGSFSTLEIQRTEQGDSAMYLCASSCSRLTDHNEQFFGPGTRLTVL.

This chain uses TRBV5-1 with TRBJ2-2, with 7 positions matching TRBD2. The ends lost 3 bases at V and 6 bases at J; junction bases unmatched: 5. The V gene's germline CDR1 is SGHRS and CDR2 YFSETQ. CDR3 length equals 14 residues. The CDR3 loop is CASSSGGRAGELFF. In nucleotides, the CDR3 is TGCGCCAGCAGCTCGGGGGGAAGGGCCGGGGAGCTGTTTTTT.

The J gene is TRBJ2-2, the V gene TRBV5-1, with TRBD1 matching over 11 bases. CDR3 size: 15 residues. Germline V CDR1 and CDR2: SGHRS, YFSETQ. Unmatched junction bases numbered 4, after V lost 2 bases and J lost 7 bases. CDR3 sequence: CASSLGTGGYGELFF. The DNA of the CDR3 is TGCGCCAGCAGCTTAGGGACAGGGGGGTACGGGGAGCTGTTTTTT.

The CDR3 reads CASSLAQGAGTDTQYF. The DNA for the CDR3 is TGCGCCAGCAGCTTGGCCCAGGGTGCGGGCACAGATACGCAGTATTTT. V gene TRBV5-1 combines with J gene TRBJ2-3; TRBD1 might be the D (5 bases). Germline V gene data show CDR1 as SGHRS and CDR2 as YFSETQ. Trimming took 0 bases from V and 1 from J, leaving 12 bases between them. This CDR3 comprises 16 residues.

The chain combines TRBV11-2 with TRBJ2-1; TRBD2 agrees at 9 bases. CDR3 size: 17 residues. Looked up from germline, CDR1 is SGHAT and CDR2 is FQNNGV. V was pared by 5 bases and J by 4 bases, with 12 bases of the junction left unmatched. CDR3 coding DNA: TGTGCCAGCAGCCCTTCCCCCGGACTAGCGAGATACAATGAGCAGTTCTTC. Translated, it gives CASSPSPGLARYNEQFF.

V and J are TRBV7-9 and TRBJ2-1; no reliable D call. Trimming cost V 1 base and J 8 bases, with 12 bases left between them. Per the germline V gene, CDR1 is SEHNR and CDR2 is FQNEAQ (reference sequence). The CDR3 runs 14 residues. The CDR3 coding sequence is TGTGCCAGCAGCTTAGACCTCTTCCCGGATGAGCAGTTCTTC. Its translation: CASSLDLFPDEQFF.

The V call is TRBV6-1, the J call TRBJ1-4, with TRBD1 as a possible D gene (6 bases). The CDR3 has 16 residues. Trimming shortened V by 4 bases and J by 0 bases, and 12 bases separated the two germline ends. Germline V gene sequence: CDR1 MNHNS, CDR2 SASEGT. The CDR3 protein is CASSGVGGSTNEKLFF. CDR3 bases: TGTGCCAGCAGTGGCGTAGGGGGTTCAACTAATGAAAAACTGTTTTTT.

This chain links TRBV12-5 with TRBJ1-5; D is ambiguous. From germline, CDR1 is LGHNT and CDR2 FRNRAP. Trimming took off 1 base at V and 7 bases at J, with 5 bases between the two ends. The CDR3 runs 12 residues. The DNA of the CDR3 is TGTGCTAGTGGTTTGGGGCCACAGCCCCAGCATTTT. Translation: CASGLGPQPQHF.

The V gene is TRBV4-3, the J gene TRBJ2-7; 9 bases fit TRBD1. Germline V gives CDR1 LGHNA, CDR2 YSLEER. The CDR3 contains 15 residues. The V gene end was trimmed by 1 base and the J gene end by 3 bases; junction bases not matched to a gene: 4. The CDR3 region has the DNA TGCGCCAGCAGCCAAGGGGGACAGGGATTCTACGAGCAGTACTTC. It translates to CASSQGGQGFYEQYF.